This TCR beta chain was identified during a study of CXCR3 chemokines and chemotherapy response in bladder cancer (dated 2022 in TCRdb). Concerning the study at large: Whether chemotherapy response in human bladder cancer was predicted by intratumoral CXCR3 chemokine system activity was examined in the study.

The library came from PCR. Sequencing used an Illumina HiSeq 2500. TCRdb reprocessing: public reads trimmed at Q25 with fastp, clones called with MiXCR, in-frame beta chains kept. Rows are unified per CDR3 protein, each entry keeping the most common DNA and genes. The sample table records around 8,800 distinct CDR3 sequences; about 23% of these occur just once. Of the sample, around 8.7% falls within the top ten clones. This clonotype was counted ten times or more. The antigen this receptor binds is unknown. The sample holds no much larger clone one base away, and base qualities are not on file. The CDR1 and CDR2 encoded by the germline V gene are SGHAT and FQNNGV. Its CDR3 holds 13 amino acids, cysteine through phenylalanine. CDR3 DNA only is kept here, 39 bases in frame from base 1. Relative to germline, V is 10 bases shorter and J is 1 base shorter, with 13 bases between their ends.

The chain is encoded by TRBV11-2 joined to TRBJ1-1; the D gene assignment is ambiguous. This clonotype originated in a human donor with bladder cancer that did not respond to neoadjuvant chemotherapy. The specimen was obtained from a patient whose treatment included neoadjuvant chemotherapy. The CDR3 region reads CATQWGRNTEAFF. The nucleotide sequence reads TGTGCCACCCAATGGGGTCGGAACACTGAAGCTTTCTTT.